One sample yielded the 22 T cell receptor beta chains listed below, sequenced in a study of control samples from healthy donors and cancer patients. Profiled with immunoSEQ multiplex PCR; TCRdb holds only in-frame clones, not every one. The profile shows 100,000 to 150,000 clones, around 87% of them singletons. The sequencing input was blood. These receptors all stem from a man between 60 and 75 years old in good health.

This chain joins TRBV19 and TRBJ2-2; D is tentatively TRBD1 or TRBD2 (6 bases each). Trimming removed 5 bases at V and 5 bases at J, with 12 bases between. The CDR3 runs to 14 residues. Germline values: CDR1 LNHDA, CDR2 SQIVND (reference sequence). This chain's CDR3 is CASSSGAWTGELFF. In nucleotides, the CDR3 is TGTGCCAGTAGTTCGGGGGCTTGGACCGGGGAGCTGTTTTTT.

The rearrangement uses TRBV3-1 (or the pseudogene TRBV3-2) and TRBJ1-5; TRBD1 is a possible D gene (6 bases). Germline V gene lookup returns CDR1 LGHDT and CDR2 YNNKEL (reference sequence). This CDR3 is built from 21 residues. Trimming removed 1 base from V and 0 bases from J, with 25 bases in between. As DNA, the CDR3 is TGTGCCAGCAGCCAAGCTCGGGGGGGCCTGAGGACAGAATATAGCAATCAGCCCCAGCATTTT. This sequence encodes CASSQARGGLRTEYSNQPQHF.

The V call is TRBV24-1, the J call TRBJ1-2; D is unclear. With 7 bases removed from V and 8 bases from J, the gap between germline ends came to 22 bases. Germline V CDR1 and CDR2: KGHDR, SFDVKD. This CDR3 spans 15 amino acids. CDR3 protein: CATSHPGQATAGYTF. For the CDR3, the DNA is TGTGCCACCAGCCACCCGGGCCAAGCCACTGCGGGCTACACCTTC.

The chain has TRBV6-5 and TRBJ2-7; TRBD2 matches at 7 bases. V was clipped by 6 bases and J by 1 base; unmatched bases: 6. Germline V gene sequence: CDR1 MNHEY, CDR2 SVGAGI. CDR3 size: 14 residues. CDR3 in amino acids: CASRKGLGSYEQYF. The CDR3 nucleotides read TGTGCCAGCAGAAAAGGACTAGGTTCCTACGAGCAGTACTTC.

V and J are TRBV19 and TRBJ1-2; D call uncertain. The CDR3 extends over 13 amino acids. The V end was cut by 9 bases, the J end by 5 bases, with 16 bases between. Germline lookup yields CDR1 LNHDA and CDR2 SQIVND (reference sequence). The CDR3 bases are TGTGCCAGCGGACGGCGCTCCGGGTATGGCTACACCTTC. Amino acid sequence: CASGRRSGYGYTF.

This chain links TRBV5-1 with TRBJ1-3; D possibly corresponds to TRBD1 (6 bases). In germline, CDR1 is SGHRS, CDR2 YFSETQ. V shed 7 bases and J shed 4 bases, with 15 bases lying between them. The CDR3 consists of 14 residues. DNA of the CDR3: TGCGCCAGCCGCGCAGGGGACTTCGGAAACACCATATATTTT. As protein: CASRAGDFGNTIYF.

This chain joins TRBV5-1 and TRBJ1-1; the D is unclear. Germline V lookup: CDR1 SGHRS, CDR2 YFSETQ. V was shortened by 0 bases and J by 3 bases, with 6 bases between the two germline ends. The CDR3 is 13 amino acids. CDR3 protein: CASSLAGHTEAFF. The CDR3 bases are TGCGCCAGCAGCTTGGCCGGGCACACTGAAGCTTTCTTT.

J is TRBJ2-3 and V is TRBV3-1 (or the pseudogene TRBV3-2); D is unclear. Looked up from germline, CDR1 is LGHDT and CDR2 is YNNKEL (reference sequence). This CDR3 spans 17 amino acids. The V and J ends lost 0 bases and 6 bases respectively, with 19 bases between them. CDR3 in amino acids: CASSQEVESLARDTQYF. DNA of the CDR3: TGTGCCAGCAGCCAAGAGGTCGAGTCCCTGGCGAGGGATACGCAGTATTTT.

This sequence joins TRBV11-1 and TRBJ1-1, with D maybe TRBD1 (6 bases). The CDR3 has 14 residues. Per the germline V gene, CDR1 is SGHAT and CDR2 is FQDESV (reference sequence). V lost 3 bases, J lost 2 bases, and 10 bases lay in between. CDR3 nucleotides: TGTGCCAGCAGCTTTACGGGACAAAACACTGAAGCTTTCTTT. It specifies CASSFTGQNTEAFF. Looking up the rest from reference TRBV11-1 and TRBJ1-1 gives the full variable domain: EAEVAQSPRYKITEKSQAVAFWCDPISGHATLYWYRQILGQGPELLVQFQDESVVDDSQLPKDRFSAERLKGVDSTLKIQPAELGDSAMYLCASSFTGQNTEAFFGQGTRLTVV.

This chain uses TRBV11-2 with TRBJ2-3; 8 bases map to TRBD2. Trimming removed 3 bases from V and 3 bases from J; junction bases left unmatched: 8. The V gene's germline CDR1 is SGHAT and CDR2 FQNNGV. This CDR3 has 16 residues. The CDR3 sequence: CASSLASGGSTDTQYF. The CDR3 DNA follows: TGTGCCAGCAGCTTGGCAAGCGGGGGCAGTACAGATACGCAGTATTTT.

Notes on this clone: The germline gene is not matched at one end of the junction; a read error may be the cause. The genes are TRBV7-2 and TRBJ2-7; D unclear. Per the germline V gene, CDR1 is SGHTA and CDR2 is FQGNSA. The CDR3 extends over 13 amino acids. CDR3 sequence (DNA): TGTGCCAGCAGCTTAGCCTACTCCTCCGAGCAGTACTTC. This encodes CASSLAYSSEQYF.

The J gene is TRBJ1-5, the V gene TRBV7-9, with TRBD1 matching over 9 bases. Trimming at V came to 1 base and at J to 9 bases, leaving 7 bases not matched to a gene. This CDR3 spans 15 amino acids. Germline V gives CDR1 SEHNR, CDR2 FQNEAQ (reference sequence). CDR3 nucleotides: TGTGCCAGCAGCTTAGGGACAGGGGCTTTTTGGCCCCAGCATTTT. This translates into CASSLGTGAFWPQHF.

DNA of the CDR3: TGTGCCAGCAGCGATCCTCCAGGGAGCCTTAATGAAAAACTGTTTTTT. It specifies CASSDPPGSLNEKLFF. The chain carries TRBV7-9 and TRBJ1-4; weak D call: TRBD1 (5 bases). The germline V and J ends were trimmed by 5 bases and 4 bases, with 17 bases remaining between them. From germline, CDR1 is SEHNR and CDR2 FQNEAQ (reference sequence). The length of the CDR3 is 16 residues.

This chain connects TRBV5-5 to TRBJ1-4, with TRBD1 matching 7 bases. This CDR3 contains 15 residues. Trimming cost V 3 bases and J 4 bases; bases outside gene matches: 6. From germline, CDR1 is SGHKS and CDR2 YYEKEE (reference sequence). CDR3 sequence reads: CASSSLAGGNEKLFF. CDR3 bases: TGTGCCAGCAGCTCCCTGGCAGGGGGTAATGAAAAACTGTTTTTT. Looking up the rest from reference TRBV5-5 and TRBJ1-4 gives the full variable domain: DAGVTQSPTHLIKTRGQQVTLRCSPISGHKSVSWYQQVLGQGPQFIFQYYEKEERGRGNFPDRFSARQFPNYSSELNVNALLLGDSALYLCASSSLAGGNEKLFFGSGTQLSVL.

The chain recombines TRBV2 with TRBJ2-1; D unclear. Germline CDR1 and CDR2: SNHLY and FYNNEI. This CDR3 contains 13 residues. V lost 3 bases, J lost 3 bases, and 6 bases lay in between. CDR3 residues: CASSDHNYNEQFF. The CDR3 nucleotides read TGTGCCAGCAGTGATCACAACTACAATGAGCAGTTCTTC.

This clone was detected only a few times. The chain combines TRBV5-1 with TRBJ1-3; D gene uncertain. Germline V gene sequence: CDR1 SGHRS, CDR2 YFSETQ. V was cut by 4 bases and J by 0 bases, with 8 bases left in between. This CDR3 region has 14 residues. This chain's CDR3 is CASSPTISGNTIYF. The CDR3 nucleotides are TGCGCCAGCAGCCCTACGATCTCTGGAAACACCATATATTTT.

The chain has TRBV6-5 and TRBJ1-3; D is unclear. Germline-derived CDR1 and CDR2 are MNHEY and SVGAGI. V lost 2 bases to trimming and J lost 4 bases, with 0 bases between them. CDR3 length: 11 residues. In nucleotides, the CDR3 is TGTGCCAGCAGTTACGGAAACACCATATATTTT. Protein: CASSYGNTIYF.

This sequence joins TRBV7-2 and TRBJ1-2, with TRBD1 as a possible D gene (5 bases). The CDR3 consists of 15 residues. Germline values: CDR1 SGHTA, CDR2 FQGNSA. The ends were cut back, 5 bases at V and 0 bases at J, with 13 bases in the middle. The CDR3: CASSPGGQTNYGYTF. The CDR3 nucleotides are TGTGCCAGCAGCCCGGGGGGTCAGACTAACTATGGCTACACCTTC. Full variable domain (missing parts from reference TRBV7-2 and TRBJ1-2): GAGVSQSPSNKVTEKGKDVELRCDPISGHTALYWYRQSLGQGLEFLIYFQGNSAPDKSGLPSDRFSAERTGGSVSTLTIQRTQQEDSAVYLCASSPGGQTNYGYTFGSGTRLTVV.

V is TRBV6-1 and J is TRBJ1-5; 9 bases line up with TRBD1. V dropped 2 bases and J dropped 6; count of bases not matched to a gene: 5. The CDR3 has 15 residues. The germline V gene has CDR1 MNHNS and CDR2 SASEGT. DNA for the CDR3: TGTGCCAGCAGTGAATGGGACAGGGAGACTCAGCCCCAGCATTTT. This gives the protein CASSEWDRETQPQHF.

This clone appeared a single time. The chain carries TRBV12-3 or TRBV12-4 and TRBJ2-7; 11 bases line up with TRBD1. The V and J ends lost 5 bases and 7 bases, in that order; junction bases with no gene match: 4. The CDR3 has 13 amino acids. The CDR3 DNA reads TGTGCCAGCAGTCTAGGACAGGGGGCAGAGCAGTACTTC. It is translated as CASSLGQGAEQYF.

The genes are TRBV14 and TRBJ1-1; the D gene is possibly TRBD1 (5 bases). CDR1 and CDR2 from the germline V gene are SGHDN and FVKESK. Trimming removed 0 bases at V and 0 bases at J, with 20 bases between. The CDR3 spans 19 residues. The CDR3 DNA follows: TGTGCCAGCAGCCAAGATCTAGGGACGGGTGGTTCCATGAACACTGAAGCTTTCTTT. Translated, it gives CASSQDLGTGGSMNTEAFF. The variable domain in full, completed from reference TRBV14 and TRBJ1-1, reads EAGVTQFPSHSVIEKGQTVTLRCDPISGHDNLYWYRRVMGKEIKFLLHFVKESKQDESGMPNNRFLAERTGGTYSTLKVQPAELEDSGVYFCASSQDLGTGGSMNTEAFFGQGTRLTVV.

The V call is TRBV27, the J call TRBJ2-7; D possibly corresponds to TRBD1 (6 bases). The germline V and J ends were trimmed by 3 bases and 3 bases, with 12 bases remaining between them. The CDR3 contains 14 residues. The germline gives CDR1 MNHEY, CDR2 SMNVEV (reference sequence). The CDR3 bases are TGTGCCAGCAGTTTTTCAGGGGATTACTACGAGCAGTACTTC. It codes for CASSFSGDYYEQYF.